The next 8 T cell receptor beta chains were all read from a single sample in a study of identical twins. One entry per CDR3 protein, called by TCRdb with MiXCR from the 5' RACE reads. Among some 250,000 distinct CDR3 sequences, more than 9.5% were seen once, and the ten largest hold roughly 4%. The same sample was also studied in work on yellow fever vaccine responses in identical twins.

Sequencing was done on a sample of memory (CD45RO+) T cells sorted from blood. The receptor source for this set is a woman aged 18-29 years in good health.

The rearrangement joins TRBV6-2 or TRBV6-3 to TRBJ2-2; D gene unclear. Germline V gene lookup returns CDR1 MNHEY and CDR2 SVGEGT. The CDR3 is made up of 11 amino acids. Trimming shortened V by 7 bases and J by 7 bases, and 7 bases separated the two germline ends. CDR3 bases: TGTGCCAGCATATGGGGCGGGGAGCTGTTTTTT. This gives the protein CASIWGGELFF.

This clonotype was seen more than once but under ten times. V usage is TRBV11-3 and J usage is TRBJ2-1; D perhaps matches TRBD2 (6 bases). CDR3 length equals 14 residues. Trimming pared 2 bases from V and 10 bases from J, leaving 15 bases between. Germline-derived CDR1 and CDR2 are SGHNT and YENEEA. This chain's CDR3 is CASSLRSGSGEQFF. The CDR3 coding sequence is TGTGCCAGCAGCTTAAGATCCGGGAGCGGAGAGCAGTTCTTC.

The chain has TRBV20-1 and TRBJ2-1; D remains unclear. V was trimmed by 2 bases and J by 7 bases, leaving 9 bases between them. The germline gives CDR1 DFQATT, CDR2 SNEGSKA (reference sequence). The CDR3 has 12 amino acids. The CDR3 region has the DNA TGCAGTGCTAGACGGACGGCTAATGAGCAGTTCTTC. Its translation is CSARRTANEQFF.

The CDR3 sequence: CATSREKQNIYGYTF. CDR3 DNA sequence: TGTGCCACCAGCAGAGAAAAACAGAACATCTATGGCTACACCTTC. The V and J genes are TRBV15 and TRBJ1-2; D unresolved. The V end was cut by 0 bases, the J end by 4 bases, with 12 bases between. This CDR3 region has 15 residues. Germline V gene lookup returns CDR1 LNHNV and CDR2 YYDKDF (reference sequence).

This clonotype showed up just a few times. V is TRBV5-6 and J is TRBJ2-7; tentatively, D is TRBD1 or TRBD2 (6 bases each). The CDR3 length is 17 residues. The V gene's germline CDR1 is SGHDT and CDR2 YYEEEE. Deletions cut 4 bases from V and 0 bases from J, with 20 bases between. DNA for the CDR3: TGTGCCAGCAGCCTGGTTAGAGGTGGGGGGCTCTCCTACGAGCAGTACTTC. As protein: CASSLVRGGGLSYEQYF.

This clonotype was recorded at least ten times. The V and J genes are TRBV2 and TRBJ2-7; unclear D gene. V lost 4 bases to trimming and J lost 3 bases, with 4 bases between them. The CDR3 runs 11 residues. Germline V gene data show CDR1 as SNHLY and CDR2 as FYNNEI. The CDR3 sequence is CASSGYYEQYF. The CDR3 nucleotides read TGTGCCAGCAGTGGATACTACGAGCAGTACTTC.

This clonotype appeared a few times. The CDR3 DNA is TGCGCCAGCAGCCCCAATGGTGGCAATCAGCCCCAGCATTTT. Translated: CASSPNGGNQPQHF. The chain combines TRBV5-1 with TRBJ1-5; no clear D. V lost 4 bases and J lost 2, with 10 bases in between. The CDR3 totals 14 residues. In germline, CDR1 is SGHRS, CDR2 YFSETQ.

This clonotype was picked up a small number of times. This sequence joins TRBV3-1 and TRBJ2-1; D is perhaps TRBD2 (6 bases). CDR3 length equals 15 residues. V lost 6 bases and J lost 10, with 22 bases in between. CDR1 and CDR2 (germline): LGHDT, YNNKEL (reference sequence). The chain's CDR3 is CASRQPGLPSQEQFF. Here the CDR3 DNA reads TGTGCCAGCAGACAGCCGGGACTCCCGAGCCAGGAGCAGTTCTTC.